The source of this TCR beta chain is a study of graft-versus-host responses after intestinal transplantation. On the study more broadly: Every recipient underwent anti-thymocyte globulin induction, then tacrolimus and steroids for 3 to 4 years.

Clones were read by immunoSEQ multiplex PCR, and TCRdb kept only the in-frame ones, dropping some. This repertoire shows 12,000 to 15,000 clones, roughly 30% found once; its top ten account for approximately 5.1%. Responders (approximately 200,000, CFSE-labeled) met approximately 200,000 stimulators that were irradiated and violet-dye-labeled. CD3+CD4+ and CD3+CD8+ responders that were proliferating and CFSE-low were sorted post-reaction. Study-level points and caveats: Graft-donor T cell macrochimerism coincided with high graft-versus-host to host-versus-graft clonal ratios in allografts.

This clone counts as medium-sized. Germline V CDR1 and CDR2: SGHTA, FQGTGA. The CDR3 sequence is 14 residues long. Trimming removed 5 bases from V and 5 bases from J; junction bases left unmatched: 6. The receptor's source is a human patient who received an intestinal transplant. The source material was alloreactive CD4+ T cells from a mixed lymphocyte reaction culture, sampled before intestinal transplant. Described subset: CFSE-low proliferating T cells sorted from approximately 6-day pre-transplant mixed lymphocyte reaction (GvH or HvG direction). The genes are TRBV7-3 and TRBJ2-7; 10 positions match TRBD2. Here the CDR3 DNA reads TGTGCCAGCAGCCCCAGCGGGAGGGCCAACGAGCAGTACTTC. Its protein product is CASSPSGRANEQYF.